The present TCR beta chain was sequenced within a study of OX40 agonist ivuxolimab in advanced cancers. Across the whole study: Antecedent anti-PD-1, anti-PD-L1 or anti-CTLA-4 therapy was permissible, with roughly 36% having received some. Study-wide results and limits: Both blood CD4+ and CD8+ T cells showed clonal growth by week 6 at 0.1 to 3.0 mg/kg. Some patients who did not respond also had low normalized T-cell clonal expansion.

J lost 2 bases, V lost 4 bases, and 5 bases had no gene match. Germline V gene sequence: CDR1 ENHRY, CDR2 SYGVKD. CDR3 length: 14 amino acids. As regards this clone: The antigen is undetermined.

TCRdb's copy holds only in-frame clones and misses some; the assay was immunoSEQ multiplex PCR. This table has about 84,000 clones, roughly nine tenths appearing once. This TCR came from an adult with an advanced solid tumor such as melanoma, head and neck, liver or kidney cancer. The starting material was CD4+ or CD8+ T cells sorted from blood, obtained in a trial of the OX40 agonist ivuxolimab. This sequence joins TRBV10-3 and TRBJ2-7; 7 bases line up with TRBD1. The DNA for the CDR3 is TGTGCCATCAGTGGGGTAACAGGGGCCTACGAGCAGTACTTC. Translated, it gives CAISGVTGAYEQYF.